This TCR beta chain was sequenced in a study of monozygotic twins with inflammatory bowel disease. TCRdb reprocessed the 5' RACE reads and keeps a single row for each CDR3 protein, giving no DNA. The listing contains around 230,000 distinct CDR3 sequences. The CDR3 has 12 residues. Per the germline V gene, CDR1 is SQVTM and CDR2 is ANQGSEA. The sample consisted of blood. V usage is TRBV29-1 and J usage is TRBJ2-7; TCRdb's D gene call, TRBD1, goes unchecked for lack of DNA. The TCR was taken from a human donor with ulcerative colitis or Crohn's disease, or a healthy co-twin of an affected twin (not recorded which). This CDR3 reads CSAGTHSYEQYF.